Listed below are T cell receptor beta chains from one sample, sequenced in a study of CD8 T cells in ankylosing spondylitis. TCRdb reprocessed the 5' RACE reads via MiXCR and lists one record per CDR3 protein. The sample consists of about 540,000 distinct CDR3 sequences, about 13% of them appearing once. The material sequenced was blood, either unsorted or a sorted T cell fraction (not recorded which). Receptors were obtained from a male donor with ankylosing spondylitis. Each CDR3 is given without its conserved first and last residue. The D gene is left open where the match is weak.

TRBV27	NA	ASSFSPSGGTQY
TRBV7-2	NA	ASSLDSGQGTDTQY
TRBV16	NA	ASSYGPTNTEAF
TRBV12-3/TRBV12-4	TRBD1	ASRYWDREGEQY
TRBV12-3/TRBV12-4	NA	ASSLTGTNEQY
TRBV20-1	NA	SARGPGGETQY
TRBV4-2	NA	ASSQDRRDGSTQY
TRBV18	NA	ASSPDTLSGANVLT
TRBV20-1	TRBD1	SAVGTGAPDQPQH
TRBV3-1	TRBD2	ASTSSGAYNEQF
TRBV6-5	TRBD1	ASSWDSDNSPLH
TRBV5-1	NA	AKGCCSYEQY
TRBV12-3/TRBV12-4	NA	ASSPEERAYNEQF
TRBV12-3/TRBV12-4	TRBD2	ASRRTSASYNEQF
TRBV2	NA	ASSEFLGSSGNTIY
TRBV19	NA	ASRELGNEQF
TRBV29-1	TRBD1	SAGTGNTEAF
TRBV7-9	TRBD2	ASSFAGGAGNTQY
TRBV7-2	TRBD1	ASSLVSQGVAKETQY
TRBV11-2	NA	ASSQDSNSNQPQH
TRBV12-3/TRBV12-4	NA	ASIKRGRGASGETQY
TRBV5-1	NA	ASSLSLRNYGYT
TRBV20-1	NA	SARMRGSRRGNTEAF
TRBV15	NA	ATSRGYAEQY
TRBV7-7	NA	ASSLIRGADTGELF
TRBV6-5	TRBD1	ASSSQGARSYGYT
TRBV5-1	NA	ASSLVGEPGNTIY
TRBV3-1	NA	ASSPRDRRTTEAF
TRBV20-1	TRBD1	SATPGQTAWSSYNEQF
TRBV5-1	NA	ASSFWGAAYEQY
TRBV30	NA	AWIPRDSGNTIY
TRBV5-1	NA	ASSFGAATLGDTQY
TRBV5-1	NA	ASSSVSFEQF
TRBV10-3	NA	AISESLDSYNEQF
TRBV6-2/TRBV6-3	NA	AGGSRYSYNEQF
TRBV5-1	NA	ASSAGTSTGISGNTIY
TRBV30	NA	ARGRGTEAF
TRBV6-5	NA	ASSYSLGGTDTQY
TRBV27	TRBD1	ASSYRQGSGNQPQH
TRBV6-2/TRBV6-3	TRBD2	AVSGRAPFYNEQF
TRBV3-1	NA	ASSQTSESGYT
TRBV10-2	NA	ASSVGTFGPYNEQF